The 20 T cell receptor beta chains presented below share a single source sample, sequenced in a study of blood T cell repertoires in COVID-19. Profiling relied on immunoSEQ multiplex PCR, and the TCRdb table lists in-frame clones only, not all of them. The repertoire includes about 150,000 clones, approximately 82% of them detected once, and about 10% sits in the top ten. Input material: peripheral blood. All receptors derive from a man between 60 and 75 years old who had recovered from COVID-19.

This chain connects TRBV19 to TRBJ2-1; 10 bases are shared with TRBD1. The V gene's germline CDR1 is LNHDA and CDR2 SQIVND (reference sequence). The CDR3 extends over 15 amino acids. V lost 6 bases, J lost 10 bases, and 12 bases stayed unmatched. The CDR3 region is CASSETGGVHTEQFF. CDR3 coding DNA: TGTGCCAGTAGCGAGACAGGGGGCGTCCACACCGAGCAGTTCTTC. The variable domain in full, completed from reference TRBV19 and TRBJ2-1, reads DGGITQSPKYLFRKEGQNVTLSCEQNLNHDAMYWYRQDPGQGLRLIYYSQIVNDFQKGDIAEGYSVSREKKESFPLTVTSAQKNPTAFYLCASSETGGVHTEQFFGPGTRLTVL.

The V call is TRBV9, the J call TRBJ2-1; 10 bases are a match to TRBD1. Germline loops: CDR1 SGDLS, CDR2 YYNGEE. CDR3 size: 12 residues. V gave up 3 bases and J gave up 14 bases; unmatched junction bases: 5. CDR3 nucleotide sequence: TGTGCCAGCAGCGCGGGACAGGGGAAGGAGTTCTTC. It codes for CASSAGQGKEFF.

This chain links TRBV7-2 with TRBJ1-2, with D possibly matching TRBD1 (6 bases). Germline CDR1 reads SGHTA; CDR2 reads FQGNSA. The CDR3 covers 13 residues. The V and J ends lost 5 bases and 8 bases respectively, with 15 bases between them. CDR3 in amino acids: CASSPGQLGGYTF. CDR3 nucleotide sequence: TGTGCCAGCAGCCCAGGACAGTTGGGAGGCTACACCTTC.

The chain carries TRBV4-2 and TRBJ2-2; 8 bases match TRBD2. V lost 0 bases to trimming and J lost 2 bases; unmatched junction nucleotides: 5. Germline V gives CDR1 LGHNA, CDR2 YNFKEQ. This CDR3 spans 17 amino acids. CDR3 sequence (DNA): TGTGCCAGCAGCCAAGAGGACGGGAGGGGCAACACCGGGGAGCTGTTTTTT. It specifies CASSQEDGRGNTGELFF.

On this clone: Other DNA variants within this sample encode the same CDR3. The genes are TRBV6-5 and TRBJ1-1; maybe TRBD1 (6 bases). Trimming took off 5 bases at V and 0 bases at J, with 7 bases between the two ends. This CDR3 comprises 13 residues. Per the germline V gene, CDR1 is MNHEY and CDR2 is SVGAGI. CDR3 sequence: CASSRTVNTEAFF. The CDR3 nucleotides read TGTGCCAGCAGTAGGACAGTGAACACTGAAGCTTTCTTT.

The J gene is TRBJ1-5, the V gene TRBV21-1; TRBD1, the D gene given by the table, was not confirmed from the DNA. TRBV21-1 is classified as a pseudogene. The CDR3 has 17 residues. This CDR3 reads CASSKEIGQLGGQPQHF. In DNA form, the CDR3 reads TGTGCCAGCAGCAAAGAAATCGGACAGCTTGGAGGACAGCCCCAGCATTTT.

The chain uses TRBV7-2 and TRBJ1-1, with TRBD1 as a possible D gene (5 bases). V lost 2 bases and J 8 bases, leaving 9 bases between the germline ends. The CDR3 is 12 residues long. Germline CDR1 is SGHTA and CDR2 is FQGNSA. CDR3 amino acids: CASSLLGPEAFF. For the CDR3, the DNA is TGTGCCAGCAGCTTATTGGGGCCGGAAGCTTTCTTT.

The V and J genes are TRBV19 and TRBJ1-5, with D possibly matching TRBD1 (6 bases). The germline gives CDR1 LNHDA, CDR2 SQIVND (reference sequence). The CDR3 loop spans 13 amino acids. V shed 6 bases and J shed 5 bases, with 11 bases lying between them. The chain's CDR3 is CASSTGHYQPQHF. The CDR3 nucleotides read TGTGCCAGTAGCACAGGGCACTATCAGCCCCAGCATTTT.

The chain combines TRBV9 with TRBJ2-5, with a tentative D call TRBD1 (5 bases). V shed 0 bases and J shed 5 bases, with 11 bases lying between them. Germline CDR1 is SGDLS and CDR2 is YYNGEE. The CDR3 has 14 amino acids. CDR3 DNA sequence: TGTGCCAGCAGCGTAGAAACAGGACGGGAGACCCAGTACTTC. It encodes CASSVETGRETQYF.

The gene calls are TRBV5-1 and TRBJ1-2; D gene ambiguous. V lost 4 bases, J lost 8 bases, and 15 bases lay in between. CDR1 is SGHRS and CDR2 is YFSETQ in the germline V gene. The CDR3 runs 13 residues. CDR3 protein: CASSLGPTGGYTF. CDR3 in DNA: TGCGCCAGCAGCCTCGGGCCGACGGGAGGCTACACCTTC. Based on the CDR3 plus reference TRBV5-1 and TRBJ1-2, the full variable domain is KAGVTQTPRYLIKTRGQQVTLSCSPISGHRSVSWYQQTPGQGLQFLFEYFSETQRNKGNFPGRFSGRQFSNSRSEMNVSTLELGDSALYLCASSLGPTGGYTFGSGTRLTVV.

This chain joins TRBV7-2 and TRBJ2-7; D is uncertain. With 4 bases removed from V and 6 bases from J, the gap between germline ends came to 13 bases. CDR3 length equals 13 residues. The germline gives CDR1 SGHTA, CDR2 FQGNSA. CDR3 nucleotide sequence: TGTGCCAGCAGCTCTACTCGAACGGGCGAGCAGTACTTC. Translation: CASSSTRTGEQYF.

The CDR3, as DNA: TGTGCCAGCAGGCTCAGGGGGGTGGGTGAAAAACTGTTTTTT. This gives the protein CASRLRGVGEKLFF. This chain links TRBV27 with TRBJ1-4; 7 nucleotides match TRBD1. The CDR3 loop spans 14 amino acids. Per germline, CDR1 MNHEY and CDR2 SMNVEV (reference sequence). After removal of 6 bases from V and 7 bases from J, the junction contained 8 bases not matched to a gene.

The genes are TRBV12-5 and TRBJ2-1; D call uncertain. The CDR3 has 13 amino acids. Germline V gene lookup returns CDR1 LGHNT and CDR2 FRNRAP. Trimming took off 1 base at V and 5 bases at J, with 6 bases between the two ends. DNA for the CDR3: TGTGCTAGTGGTTTGGCGCTAGACAATGAGCAGTTCTTC. This encodes CASGLALDNEQFF.

The chain uses TRBV24-1 and TRBJ2-7; the match to TRBD1 covers 9 bases. Germline-derived CDR1 and CDR2 are KGHDR and SFDVKD. The V and J ends lost 5 bases and 6 bases, in that order; junction bases with no gene match: 4. The CDR3 length is 13 residues. The CDR3 reads CATSGGTGLEQYF. Here the CDR3 DNA reads TGTGCCACCAGTGGGGGGACAGGGCTCGAGCAGTACTTC.

The J gene is TRBJ2-1, the V gene TRBV9; 10 bases fit TRBD2. This CDR3 has 15 residues. J gave up 2 bases and V 3 bases, and 2 bases lay outside the gene matches. In germline, CDR1 is SGDLS, CDR2 YYNGEE. The CDR3 here is CASSDTSGAYNEQFF. DNA of the CDR3: TGTGCCAGCAGCGACACTAGCGGGGCCTACAATGAGCAGTTCTTC.

The gene calls are TRBV6-2 or TRBV6-3 and TRBJ1-2; possible D gene TRBD1, 5 bases. The V gene lost 0 bases and the J gene lost 2 bases, with 16 bases spanning the gap. Germline V CDR1 and CDR2: MNHEY, SVGEGT. The CDR3 loop spans 17 amino acids. This CDR3 reads CASSYSRQTPRNYGYTF. The CDR3 coding sequence is TGTGCCAGCAGTTACTCCAGACAGACTCCTCGGAACTATGGCTACACCTTC.

V gene TRBV20-1 combines with J gene TRBJ2-5, with a weak D call TRBD2 (6 bases). The ends were cut back, 3 bases at V and 2 bases at J, with 13 bases in the middle. The CDR3 contains 14 residues. Germline CDR1 DFQATT, CDR2 SNEGSKA (reference sequence). The CDR3 bases are TGCAGTGCTAGTATCCCGGGGGAGCAAGAGACCCAGTACTTC. It codes for CSASIPGEQETQYF.

V usage is TRBV3-1 (or the pseudogene TRBV3-2) and J usage is TRBJ1-2; 8 bases are a match to TRBD1. V dropped 1 base and J dropped 3; count of bases not matched to a gene: 4. Germline lookup yields CDR1 LGHDT and CDR2 YNNKEL (reference sequence). The CDR3 has 15 residues. CDR3 DNA sequence: TGTGCCAGCAGCCAAGGGACAGGGAAGGACTATGGCTACACCTTC. Amino acids: CASSQGTGKDYGYTF.

The V and J genes are TRBV10-3 and TRBJ2-1, with TRBD2 matching over 11 bases. Germline CDR1 and CDR2: ENHRY and SYGVKD. After removal of 0 bases from V and 9 bases from J, the junction contained 4 bases not matched to a gene. CDR3 length: 15 amino acids. In DNA, the CDR3 is TGTGCCATCAGTGAGTCTAGCGGGAGGGCCGGTGAGCAGTTCTTC. Residues: CAISESSGRAGEQFF.

The chain is built from TRBV19 and TRBJ2-3, with 8 bases aligning to TRBD2. The length of the CDR3 is 14 residues. Germline loops: CDR1 LNHDA, CDR2 SQIVND (reference sequence). With 4 bases clipped from V and 3 bases from J, the junction kept 3 bases outside the gene matches. Here the CDR3 reads CASSSGGNTDTQYF. In nucleotides, the CDR3 is TGTGCCAGTAGTAGCGGGGGGAATACAGATACGCAGTATTTT.